The clone carrying this TCR beta chain showed up just once. No antigen is known for it. These data come from a study of cytomegalovirus exposure and HLA in healthy donors. General study findings and limits: Reported performance of the classifier showed diagnosis of cytomegalovirus status with high specificity and sensitivity.

PCR employed 60 Vbeta and 13 Jbeta primers. Only in-frame clones appear in the TCRdb table, and some are missing; sequencing was by immunoSEQ multiplex PCR. The sample holds under 200,000 clones; about 80% are singletons and the top ten take under 1.5%. This receptor was obtained from a man aged 25-45 years in good health and CMV-seronegative. Sequenced: PBMCs.

In DNA, the CDR3 is TGTGCCAGCAGTGAAGCGGGGGGTCTCCAAGAGACCCAGTACTTC. Encoded protein: CASSEAGGLQETQYF. This sequence joins TRBV28 and TRBJ2-5; 9 bases map to TRBD2. The CDR3 runs to 15 residues. V lost 5 bases and J lost 1; bases outside the gene matches: 5. Germline V CDR1 and CDR2: MDHEN, SYDVKM.